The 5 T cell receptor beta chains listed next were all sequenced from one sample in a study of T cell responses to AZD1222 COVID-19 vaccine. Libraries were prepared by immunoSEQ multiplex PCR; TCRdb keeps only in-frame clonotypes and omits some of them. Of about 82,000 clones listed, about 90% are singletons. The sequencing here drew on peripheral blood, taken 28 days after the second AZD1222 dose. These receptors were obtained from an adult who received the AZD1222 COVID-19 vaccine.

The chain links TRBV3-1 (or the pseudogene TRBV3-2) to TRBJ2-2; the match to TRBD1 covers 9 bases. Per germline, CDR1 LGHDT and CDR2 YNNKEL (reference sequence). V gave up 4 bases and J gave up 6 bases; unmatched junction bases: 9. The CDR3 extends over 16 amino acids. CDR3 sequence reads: CASSLPGQGTAGELFF. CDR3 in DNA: TGTGCCAGCAGCCTGCCGGGACAGGGCACCGCCGGGGAGCTGTTTTTT.

CDR3: CASSIGRGRSGANVLTF. In DNA, the CDR3 is TGTGCCAGTAGTATAGGCAGGGGGCGCTCTGGGGCCAACGTCCTGACTTTC. The V gene is TRBV19, the J gene TRBJ2-6, with 8 bases lining up with TRBD1. Germline values: CDR1 LNHDA, CDR2 SQIVND (reference sequence). This CDR3 has 17 amino acids. V lost 1 base to trimming and J lost 0 bases; unmatched junction nucleotides: 2.

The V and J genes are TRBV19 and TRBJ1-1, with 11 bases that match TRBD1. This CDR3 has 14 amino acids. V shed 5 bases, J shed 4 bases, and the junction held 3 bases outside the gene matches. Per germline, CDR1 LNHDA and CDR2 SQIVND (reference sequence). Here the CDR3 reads CASSVGTGGTEAFF. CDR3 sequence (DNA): TGTGCCAGTAGTGTGGGGACAGGGGGCACTGAAGCTTTCTTT.

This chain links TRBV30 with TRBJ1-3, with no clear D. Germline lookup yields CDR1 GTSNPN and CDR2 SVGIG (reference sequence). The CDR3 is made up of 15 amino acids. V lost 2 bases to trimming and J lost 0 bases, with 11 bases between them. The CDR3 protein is CAWSITPTSGNTIYF. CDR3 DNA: TGTGCCTGGAGTATTACTCCCACCTCTGGAAACACCATATATTTT.

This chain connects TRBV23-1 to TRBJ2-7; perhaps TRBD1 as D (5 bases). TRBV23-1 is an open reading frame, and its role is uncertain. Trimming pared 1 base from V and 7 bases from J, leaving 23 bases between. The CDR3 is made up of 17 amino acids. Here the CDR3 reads CASSQFWEGRTPTEQYF. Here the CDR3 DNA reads TGCGCCAGCAGTCAATTTTGGGAAGGCAGGACACCTACGGAGCAGTACTTC.